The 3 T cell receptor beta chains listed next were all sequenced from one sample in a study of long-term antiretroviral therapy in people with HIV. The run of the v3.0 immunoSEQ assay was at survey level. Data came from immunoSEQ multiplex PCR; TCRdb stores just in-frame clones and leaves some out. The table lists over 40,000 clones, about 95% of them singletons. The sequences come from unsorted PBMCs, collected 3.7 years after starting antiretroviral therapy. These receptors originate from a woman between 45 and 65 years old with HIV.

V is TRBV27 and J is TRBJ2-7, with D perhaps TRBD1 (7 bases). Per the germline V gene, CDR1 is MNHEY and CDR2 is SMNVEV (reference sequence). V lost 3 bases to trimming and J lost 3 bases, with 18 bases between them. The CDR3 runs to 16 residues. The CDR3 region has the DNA TGTGCCAGCAGTTTTGGGGCGGGACAGCCTCTCTACGAGCAGTACTTC. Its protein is CASSFGAGQPLYEQYF.

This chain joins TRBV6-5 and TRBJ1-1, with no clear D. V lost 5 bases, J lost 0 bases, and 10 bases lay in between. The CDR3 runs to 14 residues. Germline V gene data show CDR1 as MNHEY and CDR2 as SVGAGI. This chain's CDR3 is CASSEEDLNTEAFF. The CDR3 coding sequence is TGTGCCAGCAGTGAAGAGGACTTGAACACTGAAGCTTTCTTT.

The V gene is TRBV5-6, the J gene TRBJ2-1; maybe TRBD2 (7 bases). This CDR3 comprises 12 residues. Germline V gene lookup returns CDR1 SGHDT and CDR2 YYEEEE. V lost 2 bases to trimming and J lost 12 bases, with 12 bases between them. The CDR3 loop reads CASSFSRGGQFF. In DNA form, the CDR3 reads TGTGCCAGCAGCTTTTCGAGGGGGGGGCAGTTCTTC.